This T cell receptor (beta chain) emerged from a study of post-analysis software for immune sequencing data. Looking at the study overall: Relapsing-remitting, secondary progressive and progressive-relapsing multiple sclerosis were all included among the disease courses.

cDNA libraries for TCR beta contained unique molecular identifiers. MiXCR, applied by TCRdb to the PCR reads, yields one record per CDR3 protein. This sample carries over 300,000 distinct CDR3 sequences, approximately 38% of them seen once, and the ten largest clones take 13%. Turning to this clonotype: As yet, its antigen is unknown.

Overall study results and limits: Controls significantly exceeded multiple sclerosis patients in normalized Chao1 diversity. Strong same-batch co-clustering of samples appeared with F measure clustering.

The TCR was taken from a girl aged 5 to 17 with multiple sclerosis. The sample taken for sequencing was blood.

The CDR3 region has the DNA TGTGCCACTGGAGACAGGACCTACGAGCAGTACTTC. It translates to CATGDRTYEQYF. This sequence joins TRBV10-3 and TRBJ2-7, with D perhaps TRBD1 (6 bases). The CDR3 is 12 residues long. Germline lookup yields CDR1 ENHRY and CDR2 SYGVKD. Trimming shortened V by 10 bases and J by 2 bases, and 12 bases separated the two germline ends.